The 11 T cell receptor beta chains given below trace back to one sample, sequenced in a study of blood T cells in healthy people across ages. With a J-beta primer mix and a sample-barcoded 5' primer, a second PCR ran 7 to 11 cycles. MiXCR was run by TCRdb on the 5' RACE reads, yielding one entry per CDR3 protein. There are some 760,000 distinct CDR3 sequences in the sample; roughly 25% occur only once, and under 4.5% lies in the top ten. The same sample was also studied in work on T cells of mothers and their children.

Material for sequencing was blood. The receptors stem from a boy aged 5-17 years in good health.

In its sample, this clonotype was seen a few times. The V and J genes are TRBV6-2 or TRBV6-3 and TRBJ2-6; 11 bases fit TRBD2. The CDR3 is made up of 18 amino acids. Per germline, CDR1 MNHEY and CDR2 SVGEGT. J gave up 0 bases and V 2 bases, and 3 bases lay outside the gene matches. DNA for the CDR3: TGTGCCAGCAGTTACCGGACTAGCGGGCTCTCTGGGGCCAACGTCCTGACTTTC. It specifies CASSYRTSGLSGANVLTF.

The chain has TRBV2 and TRBJ1-6; D unresolved. The V end was cut by 5 bases, the J end by 5 bases, with 10 bases between. The CDR3 sequence is 14 residues long. Germline values: CDR1 SNHLY, CDR2 FYNNEI. The CDR3 bases are TGTGCCAGCAGTAGTACGGTTAATAATTCACCCCTCCACTTT. Its translation: CASSSTVNNSPLHF.

In its sample, this clonotype was seen a few times. The rearrangement joins TRBV13 to TRBJ2-5; 9 bases line up with TRBD1. Gene TRBJ2-1 matches the end of the DNA better, so the J call may be wrong. Germline V CDR1 and CDR2: PRHDT, FYEKMQ (reference sequence). The length of the CDR3 is 17 residues. CDR3 protein: CASSQLADRGSGNEQFF. CDR3 nucleotides: TGTGCCAGCAGCCAATTAGCGGACAGGGGCTCTGGCAATGAGCAGTTCTTC.

The chain carries TRBV12-3 or TRBV12-4 and TRBJ1-1, with D hard to call. This CDR3 is 14 amino acids long. Trimming removed 1 base from V and 3 bases from J, with 9 bases in between. This CDR3 reads CASSLDSIYTEAFF. The CDR3 DNA follows: TGTGCCAGCAGTTTAGACTCTATTTACACTGAAGCTTTCTTT.

The sample holds one count of this clonotype. The conserved closing phenylalanine or tryptophan is absent in this CDR3, likely reflecting a read error. The chain employs TRBV2 and TRBJ2-5, with 9 bases identical to TRBD1. The J call is doubtful: the DNA matches TRBJ2-1 better. CDR3 size: 16 residues. Germline-derived CDR1 and CDR2 are SNHLY and FYNNEI. CDR3 DNA: TGTGCCAGCAGTCCTCTCCCGGGACAGGGTTACAATGAGCAGTTCTCC. Amino acids: CASSPLPGQGYNEQFS.

The chain links TRBV29-1 to TRBJ1-2; D is ambiguous. Germline CDR1 and CDR2: SQVTM and ANQGSEA. The V end was cut by 5 bases, the J end by 4 bases, with 14 bases between. The CDR3 length is 13 residues. CDR3: CSVLPYGPYGYTF. DNA for the CDR3: TGCAGCGTTCTCCCTTATGGCCCCTATGGCTACACCTTC.

This clonotype was seen only a few times. This sequence joins TRBV12-3 or TRBV12-4 and TRBJ1-1; D is undetermined. The CDR3 covers 13 residues. V was clipped by 3 bases and J by 1 base, with 6 bases between them. The CDR3 nucleotides read TGTGCCAGCAGTTTCCCCTGGAACACTGAAGCTTTCTTT. Translating it yields CASSFPWNTEAFF.

This sequence joins TRBV7-2 and TRBJ2-3, with 7 positions matching TRBD2. CDR1 is SGHTA and CDR2 is FQGNSA in the germline V gene. With V trimmed by 5 bases and J by 2 bases, 7 bases remained unmatched. The CDR3 sequence is 15 residues long. The CDR3 loop reads CASSASGSLTDTQYF. CDR3 nucleotides: TGTGCCAGCAGCGCTAGCGGATCTCTCACAGATACGCAGTATTTT.

This clonotype appeared a few times. The chain is built from TRBV29-1 and TRBJ2-2, with 9 bases that match TRBD2. This CDR3 has 15 amino acids. Germline-derived CDR1 and CDR2 are SQVTM and ANQGSEA. Trimming cost V 0 bases and J 6 bases; bases outside gene matches: 5. The CDR3 region is CSVEERLAGPGELFF. CDR3 nucleotides: TGCAGCGTTGAAGAGAGGCTAGCGGGACCCGGGGAGCTGTTTTTT.

This clonotype has more than one count but fewer than ten. The chain links TRBV20-1 to TRBJ2-5; D not certain. The CDR3 sequence is 12 residues long. CDR1 and CDR2 from the germline V gene are DFQATT and SNEGSKA (reference sequence). Trimming removed 4 bases from V and 5 bases from J, with 11 bases in between. CDR3 residues: CSAKLFWETQYF. CDR3 nucleotide sequence: TGCAGTGCTAAGCTGTTTTGGGAGACCCAGTACTTC.

This clonotype was seen only a few times. The rearrangement uses TRBV9 and TRBJ1-4; D is uncertain. The length of the CDR3 is 16 residues. Germline CDR1 is SGDLS and CDR2 is YYNGEE. V lost 4 bases and J 4 bases, leaving 17 bases between the germline ends. CDR3 loop: CASSTYGREYNEKLFF. The DNA of the CDR3 is TGTGCCAGCAGCACCTACGGGAGGGAATATAATGAAAAACTGTTTTTT.